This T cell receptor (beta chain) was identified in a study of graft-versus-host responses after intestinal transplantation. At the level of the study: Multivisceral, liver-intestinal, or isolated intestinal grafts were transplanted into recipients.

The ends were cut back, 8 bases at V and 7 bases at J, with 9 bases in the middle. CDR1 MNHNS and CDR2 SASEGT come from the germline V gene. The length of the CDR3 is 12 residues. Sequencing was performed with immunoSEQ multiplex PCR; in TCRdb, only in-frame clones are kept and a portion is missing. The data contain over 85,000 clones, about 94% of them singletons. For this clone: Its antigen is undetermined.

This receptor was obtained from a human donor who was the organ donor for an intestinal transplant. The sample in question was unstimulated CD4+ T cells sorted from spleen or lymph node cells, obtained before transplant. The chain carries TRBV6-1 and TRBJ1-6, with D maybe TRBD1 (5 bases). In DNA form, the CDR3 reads TGTGCCAGCCAGGGTTGGAATTCACCCCTCCACTTT. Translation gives CASQGWNSPLHF.